This TCR beta chain was obtained from a study of OX40 agonist ivuxolimab in advanced cancers. On the study more broadly: The patients' treatment was ivuxolimab, an agonistic anti-OX40 (CD134) antibody.

Overall study findings and caveats: At 0.1 to 3.0 mg/kg and by week 6, CD4+ and CD8+ T cells in the blood had expanded clonally. It was also the case that some nonresponders had low normalized T-cell clonal expansion. The study did not work out the antigen specificity of the expanded peripheral T cells.

V dropped 7 bases and J dropped 3 bases, with 12 bases sitting between them. CDR3 size: 14 residues. Germline lookup yields CDR1 MNHEY and CDR2 SVGAGI. Generated by immunoSEQ multiplex PCR, the TCRdb table keeps only in-frame clones and is missing some. The repertoire holds 82,000 or so clones, roughly nine tenths seen once, with around 1.1% in the top ten. This clone was counted only a few times. The antigen is not known. Specimen: CD4+ or CD8+ T cells sorted from blood, collected in a trial of the OX40 agonist ivuxolimab. The rearrangement joins TRBV6-5 to TRBJ2-2; D is uncertain. The origin of this receptor is an adult with an advanced solid tumor such as melanoma, head and neck, liver or kidney cancer. CDR3 sequence (DNA): TGTGCCAGCACCGTCCAGGCGTACACCGGGGAGCTGTTTTTT. Its translation: CASTVQAYTGELFF.